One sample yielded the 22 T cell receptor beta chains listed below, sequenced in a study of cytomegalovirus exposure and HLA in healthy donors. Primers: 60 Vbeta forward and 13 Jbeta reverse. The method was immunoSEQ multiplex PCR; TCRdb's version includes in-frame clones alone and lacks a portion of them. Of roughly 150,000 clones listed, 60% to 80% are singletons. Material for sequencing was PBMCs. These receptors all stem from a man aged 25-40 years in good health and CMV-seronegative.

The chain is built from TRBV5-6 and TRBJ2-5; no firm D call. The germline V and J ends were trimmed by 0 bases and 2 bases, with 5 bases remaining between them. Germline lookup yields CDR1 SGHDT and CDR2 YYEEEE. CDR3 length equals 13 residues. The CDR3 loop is CASSLGVQETQYF. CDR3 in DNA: TGTGCCAGCAGCTTGGGAGTTCAAGAGACCCAGTACTTC.

CDR3 loop: CASSEDRSTDTQYF. The DNA for the CDR3 is TGTGCCAGCAGTGAAGACAGGAGCACAGATACGCAGTATTTT. The rearrangement links TRBV2 to TRBJ2-3; TRBD1 might be the D (5 bases). Germline CDR1 is SNHLY and CDR2 is FYNNEI. The CDR3 is made up of 14 amino acids. Trimming stripped 1 base from V and 0 bases from J, with 5 bases between.

Here the CDR3 DNA reads TGTGCCAGCAGTCGACAGGGGTATATCGAGCAGTACTTC. This sequence encodes CASSRQGYIEQYF. V gene TRBV28 combines with J gene TRBJ2-7; 8 positions match TRBD1. CDR1 MDHEN and CDR2 SYDVKM come from the germline V gene. Trimming removed 5 bases from V and 6 bases from J; junction bases left unmatched: 6. This CDR3 contains 13 residues.

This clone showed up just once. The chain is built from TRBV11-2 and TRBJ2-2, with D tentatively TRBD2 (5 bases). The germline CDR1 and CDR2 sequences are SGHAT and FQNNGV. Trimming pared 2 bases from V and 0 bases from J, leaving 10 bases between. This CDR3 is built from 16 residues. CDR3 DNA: TGTGCCAGCAGCTTACGGAAAGCGGCGAACACCGGGGAGCTGTTTTTT. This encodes CASSLRKAANTGELFF.

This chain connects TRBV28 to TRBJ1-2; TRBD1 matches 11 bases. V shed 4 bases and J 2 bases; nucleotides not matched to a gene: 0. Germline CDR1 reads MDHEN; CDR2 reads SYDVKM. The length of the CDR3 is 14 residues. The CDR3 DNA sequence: TGTGCCAGCAGTTGGACAGGGGGCAACTATGGCTACACCTTC. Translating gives CASSWTGGNYGYTF.

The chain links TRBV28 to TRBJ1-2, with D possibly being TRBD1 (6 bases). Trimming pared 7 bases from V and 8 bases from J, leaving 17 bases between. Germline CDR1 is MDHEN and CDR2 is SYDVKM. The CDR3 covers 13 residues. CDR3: CASTGQPSGGYTF. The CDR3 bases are TGTGCCAGCACTGGACAGCCCTCTGGGGGCTACACCTTC.

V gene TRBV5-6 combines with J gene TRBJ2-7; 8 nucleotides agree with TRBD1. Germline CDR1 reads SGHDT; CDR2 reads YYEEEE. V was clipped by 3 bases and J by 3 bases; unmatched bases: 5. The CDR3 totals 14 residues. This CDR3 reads CASSSGTGFYEQYF. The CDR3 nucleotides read TGTGCCAGCAGCTCCGGGACAGGTTTCTACGAGCAGTACTTC.

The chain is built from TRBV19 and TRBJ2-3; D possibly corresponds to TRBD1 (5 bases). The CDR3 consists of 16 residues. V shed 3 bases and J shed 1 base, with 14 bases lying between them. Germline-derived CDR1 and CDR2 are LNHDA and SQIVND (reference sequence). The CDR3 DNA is TGTGCCAGTAGTATCGGCTCCCTAGGGGGCACAGATACGCAGTATTTT. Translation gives CASSIGSLGGTDTQYF.

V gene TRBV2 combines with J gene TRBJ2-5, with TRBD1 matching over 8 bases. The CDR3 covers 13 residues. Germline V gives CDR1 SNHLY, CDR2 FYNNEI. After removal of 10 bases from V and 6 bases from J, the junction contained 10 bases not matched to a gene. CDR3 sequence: CAITRGQGQTQYF. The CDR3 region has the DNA TGTGCCATCACTCGAGGACAGGGACAGACCCAGTACTTC.

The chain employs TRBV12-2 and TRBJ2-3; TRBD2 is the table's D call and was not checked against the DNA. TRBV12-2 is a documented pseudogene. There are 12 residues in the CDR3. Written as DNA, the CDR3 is TGTGCAAGTCGCCTCGGTCCGACTGCAGTGCATTTT. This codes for CASRLGPTAVHF.

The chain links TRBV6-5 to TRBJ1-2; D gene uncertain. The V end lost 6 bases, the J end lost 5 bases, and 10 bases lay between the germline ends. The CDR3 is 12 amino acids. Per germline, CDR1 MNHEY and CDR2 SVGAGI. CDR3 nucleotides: TGTGCCAGCAGGGAGTCGGAGTATGGCTACACCTTC. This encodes CASRESEYGYTF.

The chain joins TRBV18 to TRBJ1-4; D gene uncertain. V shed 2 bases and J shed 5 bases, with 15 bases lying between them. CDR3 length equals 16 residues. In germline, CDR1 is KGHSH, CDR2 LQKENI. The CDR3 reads CASSPTQRAYNEKLFF. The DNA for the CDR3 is TGTGCCAGCTCACCAACTCAGCGAGCCTACAATGAAAAACTGTTTTTT.

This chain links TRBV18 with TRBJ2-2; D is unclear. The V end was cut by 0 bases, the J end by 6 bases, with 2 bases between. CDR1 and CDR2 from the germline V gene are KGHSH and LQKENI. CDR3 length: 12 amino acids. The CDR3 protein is CASSPPSGELFF. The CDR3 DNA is TGTGCCAGCTCACCACCCTCCGGGGAGCTGTTTTTT.

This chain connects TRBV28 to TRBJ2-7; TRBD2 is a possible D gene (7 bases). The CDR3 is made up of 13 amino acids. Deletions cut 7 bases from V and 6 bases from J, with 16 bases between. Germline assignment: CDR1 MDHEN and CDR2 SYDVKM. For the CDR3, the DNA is TGTGCCAGCATCAAGGGGGGGAACTTCGAGCAGTACTTC. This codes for CASIKGGNFEQYF.

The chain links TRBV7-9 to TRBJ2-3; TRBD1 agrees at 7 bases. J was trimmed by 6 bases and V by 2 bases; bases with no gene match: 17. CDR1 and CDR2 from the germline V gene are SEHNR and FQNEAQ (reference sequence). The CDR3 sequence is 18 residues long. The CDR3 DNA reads TGTGCCAGCAGCTTATACCAAGGTACAGGGGTCCCCCGGGATACGCAGTATTTT. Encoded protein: CASSLYQGTGVPRDTQYF.

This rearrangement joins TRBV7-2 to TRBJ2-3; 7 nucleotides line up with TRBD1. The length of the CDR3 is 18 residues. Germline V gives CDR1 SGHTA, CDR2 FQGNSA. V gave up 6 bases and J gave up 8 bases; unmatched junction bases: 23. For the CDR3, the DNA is TGTGCCAGCAGTTCCATGCGTATGGGCAGGGGGTTGGGTGGTACGCAGTATTTT. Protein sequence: CASSSMRMGRGLGGTQYF.

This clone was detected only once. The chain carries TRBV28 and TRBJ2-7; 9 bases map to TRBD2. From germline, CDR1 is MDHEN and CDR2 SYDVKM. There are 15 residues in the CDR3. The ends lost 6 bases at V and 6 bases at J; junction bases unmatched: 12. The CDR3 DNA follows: TGTGCCAGCAGGGCTGCGGCTAGCGGGATGGGCGAGCAGTACTTC. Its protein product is CASRAAASGMGEQYF. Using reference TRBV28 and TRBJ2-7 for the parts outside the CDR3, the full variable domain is DVKVTQSSRYLVKRTGEKVFLECVQDMDHENMFWYRQDPGLGLRLIYFSYDVKMKEKGDIPEGYSVSREKKERFSLILESASTNQTSMYLCASRAAASGMGEQYFGPGTRLTVT.

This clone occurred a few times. This CDR3 is CASSFWDSLNEQYF. In DNA form, the CDR3 reads TGCGCCAGCAGCTTCTGGGACAGCTTAAACGAGCAGTACTTC. This chain links TRBV5-1 with TRBJ2-7, with 7 bases aligning to TRBD1. The CDR3 loop spans 14 amino acids. The ends lost 2 bases at V and 5 bases at J; junction bases unmatched: 7. Germline V CDR1 and CDR2: SGHRS, YFSETQ.

The CDR3 loop is CASSFSGLVREQFF. The DNA of the CDR3 is TGTGCCAGCAGCTTTTCGGGACTCGTGAGAGAGCAGTTCTTC. This chain links TRBV5-6 with TRBJ2-1; D is possibly TRBD2 (6 bases). The CDR3 is 14 residues long. Trimming stripped 2 bases from V and 10 bases from J, with 16 bases between. Germline V gene sequence: CDR1 SGHDT, CDR2 YYEEEE.

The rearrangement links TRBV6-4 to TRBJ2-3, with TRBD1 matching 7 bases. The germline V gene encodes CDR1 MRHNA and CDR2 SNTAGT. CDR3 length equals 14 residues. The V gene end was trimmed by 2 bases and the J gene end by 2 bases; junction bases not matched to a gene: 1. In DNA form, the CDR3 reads TGTGCCAGCAGTGACGACAGGGCCACAGATACGCAGTATTTT. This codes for CASSDDRATDTQYF.

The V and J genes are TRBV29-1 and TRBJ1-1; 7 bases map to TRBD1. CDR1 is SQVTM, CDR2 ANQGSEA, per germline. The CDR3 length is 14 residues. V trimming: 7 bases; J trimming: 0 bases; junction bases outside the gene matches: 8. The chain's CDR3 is CSARDSRLNTEAFF. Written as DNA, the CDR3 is TGCAGCGCAAGGGACAGCCGGTTGAACACTGAAGCTTTCTTT.

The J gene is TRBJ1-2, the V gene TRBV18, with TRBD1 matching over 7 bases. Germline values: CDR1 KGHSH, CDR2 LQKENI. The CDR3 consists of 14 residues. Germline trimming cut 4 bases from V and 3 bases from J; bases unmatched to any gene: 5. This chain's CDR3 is CASSLTDRYYGYTF. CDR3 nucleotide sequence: TGTGCCAGCTCACTCACGGACAGGTACTATGGCTACACCTTC.